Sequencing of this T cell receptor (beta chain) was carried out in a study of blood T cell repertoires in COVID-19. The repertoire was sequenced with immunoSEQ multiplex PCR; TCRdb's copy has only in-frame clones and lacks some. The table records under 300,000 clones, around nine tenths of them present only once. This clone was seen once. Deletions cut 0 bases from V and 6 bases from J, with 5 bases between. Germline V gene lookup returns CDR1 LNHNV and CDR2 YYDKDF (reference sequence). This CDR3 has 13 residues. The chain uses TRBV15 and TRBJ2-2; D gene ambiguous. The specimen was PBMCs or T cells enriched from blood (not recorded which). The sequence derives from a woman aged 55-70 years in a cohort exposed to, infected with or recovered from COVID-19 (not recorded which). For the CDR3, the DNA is TGTGCCACCAGCAGAGACCGAGCCGGGGAGCTGTTTTTT. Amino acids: CATSRDRAGELFF.